This T cell receptor beta chain was captured by sequencing in a study of T cell responses to AZD1222 COVID-19 vaccine. On the study more broadly: Second doses at about 4 or about 12 weeks were pooled.

The ends were cut back, 3 bases at V and 5 bases at J, with 13 bases in the middle. The CDR3 contains 15 residues. Germline CDR1 reads MGHRA; CDR2 reads YSYEKL. Profiled with immunoSEQ multiplex PCR; TCRdb holds only in-frame clones, not every one. The table lists about 120,000 clones, about 90% of them singletons. Sequencing used peripheral blood, obtained on day 0 of AZD1222 vaccination. The chain employs TRBV4-1 and TRBJ1-4, with D possibly being TRBD1 (6 bases). This sequence originates from an adult in good health. In DNA form, the CDR3 reads TGCGCCAGCAGCCAGGTGGACAGTAGAAATGAAAAACTGTTTTTT. This translates into CASSQVDSRNEKLFF.